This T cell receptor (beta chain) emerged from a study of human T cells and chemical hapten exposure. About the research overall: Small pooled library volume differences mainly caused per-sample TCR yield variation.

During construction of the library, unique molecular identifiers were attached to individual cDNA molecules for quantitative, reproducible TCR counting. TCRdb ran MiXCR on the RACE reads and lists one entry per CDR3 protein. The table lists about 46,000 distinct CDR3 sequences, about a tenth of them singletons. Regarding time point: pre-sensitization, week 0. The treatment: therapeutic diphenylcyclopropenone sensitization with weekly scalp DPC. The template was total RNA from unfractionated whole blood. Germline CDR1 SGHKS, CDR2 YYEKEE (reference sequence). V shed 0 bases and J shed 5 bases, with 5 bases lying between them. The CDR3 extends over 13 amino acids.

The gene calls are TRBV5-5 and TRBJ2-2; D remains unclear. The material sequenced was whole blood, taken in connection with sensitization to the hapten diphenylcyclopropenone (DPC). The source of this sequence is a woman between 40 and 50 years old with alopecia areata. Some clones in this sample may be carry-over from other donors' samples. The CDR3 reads CASSLVATGELFF. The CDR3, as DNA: TGTGCCAGCAGCTTGGTCGCGACCGGGGAGCTGTTTTTT. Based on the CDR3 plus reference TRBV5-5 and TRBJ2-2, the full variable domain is DAGVTQSPTHLIKTRGQQVTLRCSPISGHKSVSWYQQVLGQGPQFIFQYYEKEERGRGNFPDRFSARQFPNYSSELNVNALLLGDSALYLCASSLVATGELFFGEGSRLTVL.